What follows are 22 T cell receptor beta chains derived from one specimen sequenced in a study of blood T cell repertoires in COVID-19. The data were produced by immunoSEQ multiplex PCR, yet TCRdb's version contains in-frame clones alone and is incomplete. The table lists 300,000 or so clones, 75% to 90% of them singletons. Input material: peripheral blood. Receptors originate from a woman between 40 and 50 years old with acute or convalescent COVID-19.

This chain joins TRBV6-6 and TRBJ2-5; D is ambiguous. V lost 1 base to trimming and J lost 5 bases, with 8 bases between them. CDR1 is MNHNY, CDR2 SVGAGI, per germline (reference sequence). There are 13 residues in the CDR3. The CDR3 coding sequence is TGTGCCAGCAGTTACTGGTTGCAGGAGACCCAGTACTTC. It codes for CASSYWLQETQYF.

The V gene is TRBV14, the J gene TRBJ1-1; D perhaps matches TRBD1 (5 bases). The ends were cut back, 3 bases at V and 1 base at J, with 15 bases in the middle. The CDR3 totals 16 residues. Germline-derived CDR1 and CDR2 are SGHDN and FVKESK. CDR3 in amino acids: CASSHLGTSKNTEAFF. CDR3 sequence (DNA): TGTGCCAGCAGCCACCTTGGGACTTCCAAGAACACTGAAGCTTTCTTT.

The V and J genes are TRBV27 and TRBJ1-2; tentatively, D is TRBD1 (6 bases). V lost 8 bases and J lost 1, with 23 bases in between. This CDR3 has 17 residues. The germline gives CDR1 MNHEY, CDR2 SMNVEV (reference sequence). CDR3 DNA: TGTGCCAGCGGAAATAGGGGGATTGGGACAAATAACTATGGCTACACCTTC. It codes for CASGNRGIGTNNYGYTF.

The chain joins TRBV19 to TRBJ1-5, with TRBD1 identical over 9 bases. V gave up 7 bases and J gave up 6 bases; unmatched junction bases: 10. The CDR3 sequence is 15 residues long. From germline, CDR1 is LNHDA and CDR2 SQIVND (reference sequence). The CDR3 is CASTFLGTGTQPQHF. The CDR3 bases are TGTGCCAGTACCTTTCTTGGGACAGGGACTCAGCCCCAGCATTTT.

The chain links TRBV5-1 to TRBJ1-2; D remains unclear. Germline loops: CDR1 SGHRS, CDR2 YFSETQ. The CDR3 is 15 amino acids. The V gene lost 0 bases and the J gene lost 4 bases, with 13 bases spanning the gap. The CDR3 protein is CASSLGGRSLYGYTF. The DNA of the CDR3 is TGCGCCAGCAGCTTGGGTGGCCGGAGCCTCTATGGCTACACCTTC.

The rearrangement joins TRBV9 to TRBJ2-5; possible D gene TRBD2, 5 bases. V gave up 3 bases and J gave up 4 bases, with 16 bases separating them. This CDR3 is built from 15 residues. Germline CDR1 is SGDLS and CDR2 is YYNGEE. CDR3 bases: TGTGCCAGCAGCGCACTAGTGGGAACGGGAGAGACCCAGTACTTC. Residues: CASSALVGTGETQYF.

V usage is TRBV27 and J usage is TRBJ2-5; D perhaps matches TRBD2 (5 bases). Trimming stripped 5 bases from V and 0 bases from J, with 10 bases between. Germline values: CDR1 MNHEY, CDR2 SMNVEV (reference sequence). This CDR3 comprises 14 residues. The CDR3 DNA sequence: TGTGCCAGCAGTGAGTCGGGGAACCAAGAGACCCAGTACTTC. This translates into CASSESGNQETQYF.

The V call is TRBV12-3 or TRBV12-4, the J call TRBJ1-1, with 8 bases matching TRBD1. Trimming removed 6 bases from V and 8 bases from J; junction bases left unmatched: 5. This CDR3 is built from 12 residues. This CDR3 reads CASSPDREEAFF. The DNA for the CDR3 is TGTGCCAGCAGCCCGGACAGGGAGGAAGCTTTCTTT.

J is TRBJ1-3 and V is TRBV6-4; D is uncertain. Germline V gene lookup returns CDR1 MRHNA and CDR2 SNTAGT. Trimming cost V 4 bases and J 7 bases, with 32 bases left between them. This CDR3 has 20 residues. The CDR3 sequence: CASSGLRCGWEPLPWNTIYF. The CDR3 DNA sequence: TGTGCCAGCAGTGGCTTGAGGTGCGGGTGGGAACCCCTCCCCTGGAACACCATATATTTT.

This chain connects TRBV25-1 to TRBJ1-6; D remains ambiguous. Germline-derived CDR1 and CDR2 are MGHDK and SYGVNS. This CDR3 comprises 14 residues. V shed 7 bases and J shed 7 bases, with 14 bases lying between them. CDR3 residues: CASTPRGPNSPLHF. The CDR3 DNA sequence: TGTGCCAGCACCCCCCGCGGTCCCAATTCACCCCTCCACTTT.

A remark on this clone: A junction end diverges from the germline sequence, so it may reflect a read error. The chain links TRBV15 to TRBJ2-5; 9 nucleotides match TRBD1. Germline V gene lookup returns CDR1 LNHNV and CDR2 YYDKDF (reference sequence). The CDR3 consists of 15 residues. The CDR3 protein is CTTSRIGQGRETQYF. CDR3 DNA: TGTACCACCAGCAGAATAGGACAGGGGAGGGAGACCCAGTACTTC. The complete variable domain, with remaining parts taken from reference TRBV15 and TRBJ2-5, reads DAMVIQNPRYQVTQFGKPVTLSCSQTLNHNVMYWYQQKSSQAPKLLFHYYDKDFNNEADTPDNFQSRRPNTSFCFLDIRSPGLGDTAMYLCTTSRIGQGRETQYFGPGTRLLVL.

CDR3: CASGYRGGIGNQPQHF. CDR3 nucleotides: TGTGCTAGTGGTTATAGGGGGGGTATTGGCAATCAGCCCCAGCATTTT. The rearrangement uses TRBV12-5 and TRBJ1-5; TRBD1 might be the D (6 bases). The germline V gene encodes CDR1 LGHNT and CDR2 FRNRAP. Trimming left V 4 bases short and J 2 bases short, with 15 bases between. The CDR3 length is 16 residues.

With regard to this clone: Within the sample, other DNA sequences also encode this same CDR3. The chain recombines TRBV5-1 with TRBJ1-3; no clear D gene. The CDR3 covers 14 residues. Germline CDR1 SGHRS, CDR2 YFSETQ. V lost 4 bases and J 3 bases, leaving 11 bases between the germline ends. As DNA, the CDR3 is TGCGCCAGCAGCCCCCTTAGCGGTGGAAACACCATATATTTT. Translated: CASSPLSGGNTIYF.

The chain has TRBV24-1 and TRBJ2-2, with D possibly TRBD1 on 6 matching bases. The V and J ends lost 3 bases and 2 bases respectively, with 12 bases between them. The V gene's germline CDR1 is KGHDR and CDR2 SFDVKD. This CDR3 is 16 amino acids long. This CDR3 reads CATSDHARGNTGELFF. CDR3 in DNA: TGTGCCACCAGTGATCACGCCAGGGGTAACACCGGGGAGCTGTTTTTT.

The chain uses TRBV5-6 and TRBJ2-7; 10 positions agree with TRBD1. There are 17 residues in the CDR3. J gave up 7 bases and V 0 bases, and 13 bases lay outside the gene matches. CDR1 and CDR2 from the germline V gene are SGHDT and YYEEEE. The CDR3 protein is CASSLGQGARGYWEQYV. DNA for the CDR3: TGTGCCAGCAGCTTGGGACAGGGGGCGCGAGGATACTGGGAGCAGTACGTC.

The chain joins TRBV29-1 to TRBJ1-1; D remains ambiguous. The CDR3 is 17 amino acids. V dropped 4 bases and J dropped 0 bases, with 21 bases sitting between them. The germline V gene encodes CDR1 SQVTM and CDR2 ANQGSEA. CDR3 amino acids: CSVVRQPLFPLNTEAFF. Written as DNA, the CDR3 is TGCAGCGTTGTGAGGCAGCCTCTATTCCCCTTGAACACTGAAGCTTTCTTT.

The V call is TRBV11-2, the J call TRBJ2-2, with D hard to call. The CDR3 sequence is 12 residues long. V lost 5 bases to trimming and J lost 4 bases, with 5 bases between them. CDR1 and CDR2 from the germline V gene are SGHAT and FQNNGV. Here the CDR3 reads CASSPPTGELFF. DNA for the CDR3: TGTGCCAGCAGCCCTCCCACCGGGGAGCTGTTTTTT.

The chain couples TRBV7-2 to TRBJ2-3, with D maybe TRBD2 (6 bases). The germline V and J ends were trimmed by 5 bases and 7 bases, with 16 bases remaining between them. Germline CDR1 SGHTA, CDR2 FQGNSA. The CDR3 sequence is 14 residues long. CDR3 nucleotide sequence: TGTGCCAGCAGCCTCGGGACTCCCAGTAATACGCAGTATTTT. This translates into CASSLGTPSNTQYF.

The V call is TRBV5-4, the J call TRBJ1-1, with 7 nucleotides matching TRBD1. CDR1 and CDR2 (germline): SGHNT, YYREEE (reference sequence). The V and J ends lost 5 bases and 0 bases, in that order; junction bases with no gene match: 7. This CDR3 comprises 15 residues. CDR3 DNA sequence: TGTGCCAGCAGACAAGACAGGGCCATGAACACTGAAGCTTTCTTT. Its translation: CASRQDRAMNTEAFF.

The gene calls are TRBV5-1 and TRBJ2-5; TRBD1 matches 7 bases. V lost 2 bases and J lost 4; bases outside the gene matches: 5. Per germline, CDR1 SGHRS and CDR2 YFSETQ. The CDR3 spans 14 residues. The CDR3 DNA is TGCGCCAGCAGCTTATCACAGGGGAGAGAGACCCAGTACTTC. Encoded protein: CASSLSQGRETQYF.

The chain links TRBV5-1 to TRBJ2-1, with TRBD2 as a possible D gene (7 bases). Deletions cut 2 bases from V and 9 bases from J, with 21 bases between. This CDR3 has 16 amino acids. Germline-derived CDR1 and CDR2 are SGHRS and YFSETQ. The CDR3 here is CASSLSGVLGGGEQFF. CDR3 in DNA: TGCGCCAGCAGCTTAAGCGGGGTCCTGGGAGGGGGTGAGCAGTTCTTC.

The CDR3 loop reads CASSYPERGSEQYV. The CDR3 nucleotides read TGTGCCAGCAGTTACCCAGAACGGGGGAGCGAGCAGTACGTC. V gene TRBV6-6 combines with J gene TRBJ2-7; possibly TRBD2 for D (6 bases). The CDR3 is made up of 14 amino acids. Germline CDR1 is MNHNY and CDR2 is SVGAGI (reference sequence). V was cut by 2 bases and J by 6 bases, with 14 bases left in between.